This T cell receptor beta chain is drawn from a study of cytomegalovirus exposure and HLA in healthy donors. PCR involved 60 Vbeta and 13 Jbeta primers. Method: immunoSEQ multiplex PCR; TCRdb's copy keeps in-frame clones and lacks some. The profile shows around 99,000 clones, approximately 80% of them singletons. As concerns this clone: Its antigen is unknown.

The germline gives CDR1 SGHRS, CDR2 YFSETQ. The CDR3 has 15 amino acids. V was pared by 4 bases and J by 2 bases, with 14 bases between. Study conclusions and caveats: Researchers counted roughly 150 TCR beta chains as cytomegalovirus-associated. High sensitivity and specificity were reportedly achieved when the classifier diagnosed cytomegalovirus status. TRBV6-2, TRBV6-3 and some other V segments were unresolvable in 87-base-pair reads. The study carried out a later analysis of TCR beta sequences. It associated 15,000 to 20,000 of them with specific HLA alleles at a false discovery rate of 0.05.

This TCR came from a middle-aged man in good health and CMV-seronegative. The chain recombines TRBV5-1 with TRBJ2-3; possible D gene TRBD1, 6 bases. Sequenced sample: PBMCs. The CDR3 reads CASSQDSYYTDTQYF. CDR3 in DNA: TGCGCCAGCAGCCAGGACAGCTACTACACAGATACGCAGTATTTT.